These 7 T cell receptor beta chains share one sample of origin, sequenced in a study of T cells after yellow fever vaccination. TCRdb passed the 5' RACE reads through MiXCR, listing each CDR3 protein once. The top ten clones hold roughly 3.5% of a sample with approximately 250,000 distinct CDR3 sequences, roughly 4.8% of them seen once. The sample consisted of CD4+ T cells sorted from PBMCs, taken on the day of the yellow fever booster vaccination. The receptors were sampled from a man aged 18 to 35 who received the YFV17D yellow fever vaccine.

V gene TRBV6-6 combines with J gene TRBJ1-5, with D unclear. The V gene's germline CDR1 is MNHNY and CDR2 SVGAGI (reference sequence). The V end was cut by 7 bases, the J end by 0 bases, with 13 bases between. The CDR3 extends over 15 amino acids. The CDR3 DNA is TGTGCCAGCACCCTGGACTCGTATAGCAATCAGCCCCAGCATTTT. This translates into CASTLDSYSNQPQHF.

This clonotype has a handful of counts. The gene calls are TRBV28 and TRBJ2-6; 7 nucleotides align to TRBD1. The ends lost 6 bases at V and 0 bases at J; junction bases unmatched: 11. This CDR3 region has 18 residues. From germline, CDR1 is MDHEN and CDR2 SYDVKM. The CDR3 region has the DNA TGTGCCAGCAGACCTGACAGGGTCCGCTTCTCTGGGGCCAACGTCCTGACTTTC. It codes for CASRPDRVRFSGANVLTF.

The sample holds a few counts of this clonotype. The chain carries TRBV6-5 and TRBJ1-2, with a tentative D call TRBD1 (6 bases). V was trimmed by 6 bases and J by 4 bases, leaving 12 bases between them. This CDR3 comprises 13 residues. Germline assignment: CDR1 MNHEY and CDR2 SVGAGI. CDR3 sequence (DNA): TGTGCCAGCAGCGACAGGACTACCTATGGCTACACCTTC. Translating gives CASSDRTTYGYTF.

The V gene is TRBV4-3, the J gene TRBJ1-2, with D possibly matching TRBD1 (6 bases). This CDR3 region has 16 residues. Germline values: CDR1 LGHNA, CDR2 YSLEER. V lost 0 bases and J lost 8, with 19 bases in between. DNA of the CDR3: TGCGCCAGCAGCCAAGAGGGTCGGGGGCGCAGGGGCGGCTACACCTTC. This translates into CASSQEGRGRRGGYTF.

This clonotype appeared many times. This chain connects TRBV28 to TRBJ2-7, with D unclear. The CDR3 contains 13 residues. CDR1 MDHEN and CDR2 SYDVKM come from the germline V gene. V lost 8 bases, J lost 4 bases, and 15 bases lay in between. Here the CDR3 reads CASGISWGYEQYV. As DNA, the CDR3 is TGTGCCAGCGGCATCAGTTGGGGATACGAGCAGTACGTC.

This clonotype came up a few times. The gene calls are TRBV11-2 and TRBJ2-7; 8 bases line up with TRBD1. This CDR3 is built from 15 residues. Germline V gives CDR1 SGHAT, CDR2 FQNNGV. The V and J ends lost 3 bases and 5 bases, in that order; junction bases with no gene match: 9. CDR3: CASSFVIQGANEQYF. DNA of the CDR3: TGTGCCAGCAGCTTCGTGATTCAGGGGGCCAACGAGCAGTACTTC.

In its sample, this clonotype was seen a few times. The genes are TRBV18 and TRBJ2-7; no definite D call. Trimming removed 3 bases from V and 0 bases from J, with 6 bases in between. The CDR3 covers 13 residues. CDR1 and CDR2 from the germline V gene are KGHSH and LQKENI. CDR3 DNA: TGTGCCAGCTCACCGGCAAGCTCCTACGAGCAGTACGTC. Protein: CASSPASSYEQYV.